This T cell receptor (beta chain) stems from a study of Graves' ophthalmopathy and Graves' hyperthyroidism. Study-wide findings and caveats: Detected in blood as well were most expanded thyroid clonotypes with frequency above 0.001.

Germline V CDR1 and CDR2: MNHEY, SVGEGT. Trimming shortened V by 5 bases and J by 0 bases, and 14 bases separated the two germline ends. The CDR3 consists of 15 residues. Hyperthyroidism patients, all newly diagnosed, had under 2 months' duration and ages of 18 to 65. PBMCs were isolated from a roughly 9.3 ml sample of fresh peripheral blood. Concerning this clonotype itself: Its antigen is unidentified.

Amplification of TCR beta CDR3 regions used RNA transcripts. A first-round RT-PCR used HTBI primers, followed by a second-round multiplex PCR. MiXCR, run by TCRdb on the multiplex PCR reads, gives a single entry per CDR3 protein. The sample records about 620,000 distinct CDR3 sequences, 22% being singletons. The sequence came from a woman aged 18-29 years with stable Graves' hyperthyroidism. Some clones in this sample may be carry-over from other donors' samples. This chain links TRBV6-2 or TRBV6-3 with TRBJ2-7, with D perhaps matching TRBD1 (6 bases). Sequences were obtained from peripheral blood. CDR3 nucleotide sequence: TGTGCCAGCAGTGGGACATATGGCAGCTCCTACGAGCAGTACTTC. Translation: CASSGTYGSSYEQYF.